The T cell receptor (beta chain) under discussion was sequenced for a study of blood T cell repertoires in COVID-19. The trim removed 5 bases at V and 3 bases at J, leaving 4 bases unmatched. CDR3 size: 14 residues. The germline V gene has CDR1 MDHEN and CDR2 SYDVKM. Participant age was roughly 18 to 90 years, and participants resided in about two dozen US areas. Original analysis: Estimation of nucleated cell counts was performed using reference gene primer amplification. TCRdb's table, derived via immunoSEQ multiplex PCR, lists solely in-frame clones and lacks some. V, J and clone size derive from that table, while D and trimming were established from the DNA sequence. This table holds a few hundred thousand clones, 88% found once.

The sequence was collected from a woman aged 18-30 years who had recovered from COVID-19. The V call is TRBV28, the J call TRBJ1-1; 9 bases align to TRBD1. The sequenced sample consisted of PBMCs or T cells enriched from blood (not recorded which). CDR3 sequence reads: CASSPWTGDTEAFF. CDR3 nucleotide sequence: TGTGCCAGCAGTCCATGGACAGGGGACACTGAAGCTTTCTTT.